Presented here are 7 T cell receptor beta chains from one specimen sequenced in a study of blood T cell repertoires in COVID-19. Sequencing was performed with immunoSEQ multiplex PCR; in TCRdb, only in-frame clones are kept and a portion is missing. This table has 55,000 to 65,000 clones, around 87% appearing once. The sequenced sample was peripheral blood. The receptors were sampled from a man in his fifties or sixties with active or convalescent COVID-19.

CDR3 nucleotide sequence: TGTGCCAGCAGCTTATATTCGGGGGGGCCGAAAGAGACCCAGTACTTC. Amino acids: CASSLYSGGPKETQYF. The genes are TRBV7-3 and TRBJ2-5; 8 nucleotides agree with TRBD2. The germline V gene has CDR1 SGHTA and CDR2 FQGTGA. CDR3 length equals 16 residues. The J segment lost 3 bases and the V segment lost 2 bases, leaving 8 bases of the junction unmatched.

The rearrangement links TRBV9 to TRBJ2-2; D gene uncertain. This CDR3 is built from 14 residues. V lost 0 bases to trimming and J lost 7 bases, with 10 bases between them. CDR1 is SGDLS, CDR2 YYNGEE, per germline. CDR3 bases: TGTGCCAGCAGCGTAGCCGTAGTACTCGGGGAGCTGTTTTTT. It codes for CASSVAVVLGELFF.

The rearrangement uses TRBV5-4 and TRBJ2-5; possible D gene TRBD1, 5 bases. The CDR3 is 13 amino acids. CDR1 is SGHNT, CDR2 YYREEE, per germline (reference sequence). V lost 4 bases to trimming and J lost 3 bases, with 10 bases between them. CDR3 sequence: CASSQVGEETQYF. In DNA form, the CDR3 reads TGTGCCAGCAGCCAGGTAGGGGAAGAGACCCAGTACTTC. Filled out from reference TRBV5-4 and TRBJ2-5, the complete variable domain reads ETGVTQSPTHLIKTRGQQVTLRCSSQSGHNTVSWYQQALGQGPQFIFQYYREEENGRGNFPPRFSGLQFPNYSSELNVNALELDDSALYLCASSQVGEETQYFGPGTRLLVL.

The gene calls are TRBV11-3 and TRBJ1-6; the D is unclear. The V gene's germline CDR1 is SGHNT and CDR2 YENEEA. This CDR3 region has 13 residues. The V gene lost 4 bases and the J gene lost 7 bases, with 8 bases spanning the gap. The CDR3 DNA reads TGTGCCAGCAGCTCTTCTAGGAATTCACCCCTCCACTTT. The encoded protein is CASSSSRNSPLHF.

This clone was found once. The CDR3 DNA reads as TGTGCCAGCCGGGACCCACAGGGTTTGGGCCAAGAGACCCAGTACTTC. It specifies CASRDPQGLGQETQYF. This chain joins TRBV27 and TRBJ2-5, with D perhaps TRBD1 (6 bases). The CDR3 extends over 16 amino acids. V lost 8 bases and J 1 base, leaving 20 bases between the germline ends. Germline loops: CDR1 MNHEY, CDR2 SMNVEV (reference sequence).

The chain uses TRBV19 and TRBJ2-1, with D possibly matching TRBD2 (5 bases). This CDR3 spans 15 amino acids. Trimming pared 6 bases from V and 1 base from J, leaving 13 bases between. CDR1 is LNHDA and CDR2 is SQIVND in the germline V gene (reference sequence). This chain's CDR3 is CASSLVAGSYNEQFF. DNA for the CDR3: TGTGCCAGTAGCCTGGTGGCGGGTTCCTACAATGAGCAGTTCTTC.

The chain carries TRBV29-1 and TRBJ2-3; 8 bases line up with TRBD2. This CDR3 comprises 17 residues. Germline V CDR1 and CDR2: SQVTM, ANQGSEA. With V trimmed by 3 bases and J by 1 base, 12 bases remained unmatched. The CDR3 DNA reads as TGCAGCGTTGAGGGGTCCGGGAGGGCCCTCGGCACAGATACGCAGTATTTT. Protein product: CSVEGSGRALGTDTQYF.